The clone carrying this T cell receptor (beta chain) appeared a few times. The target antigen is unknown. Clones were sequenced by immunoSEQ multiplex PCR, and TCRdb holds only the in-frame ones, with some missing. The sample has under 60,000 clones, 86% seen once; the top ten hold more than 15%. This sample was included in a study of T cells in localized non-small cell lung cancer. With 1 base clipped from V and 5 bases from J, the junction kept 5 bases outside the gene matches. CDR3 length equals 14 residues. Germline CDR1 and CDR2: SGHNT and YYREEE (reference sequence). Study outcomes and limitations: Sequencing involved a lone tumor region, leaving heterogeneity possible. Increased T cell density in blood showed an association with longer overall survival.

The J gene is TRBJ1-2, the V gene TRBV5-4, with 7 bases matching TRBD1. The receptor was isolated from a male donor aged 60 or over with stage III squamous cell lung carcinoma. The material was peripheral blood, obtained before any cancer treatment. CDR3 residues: CASSLRGGEYGYTF. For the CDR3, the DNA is TGTGCCAGCAGCTTGAGAGGGGGCGAATATGGCTACACCTTC.